The rows below give T cell receptor beta chains drawn from one sample of a study of OX40 agonist ivuxolimab in advanced cancers. Using immunoSEQ multiplex PCR, the repertoire was profiled, and TCRdb retains in-frame clones only, with some absent. Seen here are tens of thousands of clones, 85% to 90% observed once, and the top ten hold 11%. The starting material was CD4+ or CD8+ T cells sorted from blood, obtained in a trial of the OX40 agonist ivuxolimab. These receptors were obtained from an adult with an advanced solid tumor such as melanoma, head and neck, liver or kidney cancer. CDR3s include the opening cysteine and the closing phenylalanine or tryptophan. The D gene is left open where the match is weak. Rows give clone size only sometimes, using once, few, many, or a class for an expanded clone.

v_gene	len	j_gene	d_gene	abundance	CDR3aa	CDR3nt
TRBV30	14	TRBJ2-5	TRBD2	-	CAWRTSGLQETQYF	TGTGCCTGGAGGACTAGCGGCCTCCAAGAGACCCAGTACTTC
TRBV28	17	TRBJ2-7	-	-	CASSLTPPREPPYEQYF	TGTGCCAGCAGTTTAACCCCCCCCAGGGAGCCCCCCTACGAGCAGTACTTC
TRBV11-3	14	TRBJ2-2	TRBD1	-	CASRPTGGTGELFF	TGTGCCAGCAGGCCGACAGGGGGCACCGGGGAGCTGTTTTTT
TRBV14	15	TRBJ1-2	-	once	CASSQDVNSNYGYTF	TGTGCCAGCAGCCAAGATGTAAACTCTAACTATGGCTACACCTTC
TRBV9	14	TRBJ2-7	TRBD2	-	CASNPGRAGEEQYF	TGTGCCAGCAATCCTGGGCGGGCGGGAGAAGAGCAGTACTTC
TRBV4-1	15	TRBJ1-5	TRBD1	-	CASSQGQGGGQPQHF	TGCGCCAGCAGCCAAGGACAGGGTGGGGGTCAGCCCCAGCATTTT
TRBV27	14	TRBJ2-1	-	-	CASSRSSVYNEQFF	TGTGCCAGCAGTAGATCTAGCGTATATAATGAGCAGTTCTTC
TRBV27	15	TRBJ2-3	-	once	CASSLGALGTDTQYF	TGTGCCAGCAGTTTAGGAGCCCTTGGCACAGATACGCAGTATTTT
TRBV30	14	TRBJ1-5	TRBD1	-	CAWNEDRANQPQHF	TGTGCCTGGAACGAGGACAGGGCTAATCAGCCCCAGCATTTT
TRBV19	13	TRBJ2-3	-	-	CASSAWDIATQYF	TGTGCCAGTAGTGCCTGGGACATAGCTACGCAGTATTTT
TRBV5-1	11	TRBJ2-7	-	once	CAVGDGYEQYF	TGCGCCGTAGGGGACGGCTACGAGCAGTACTTC
TRBV18	17	TRBJ2-5	TRBD2	-	CASSLPAGARNQETQYF	TGTGCCAGCTCACTCCCAGCGGGAGCGCGAAATCAAGAGACCCAGTACTTC
TRBV6-4	15	TRBJ1-2	TRBD1	once	CASSDSMTGQSGYTF	TGTGCCAGCAGTGACTCGATGACAGGGCAAAGTGGCTACACCTTC